This note documents a single T cell receptor beta chain sequence. The entry originates in a study of blood T cell repertoires in COVID-19. Across the whole study: T cells, B-cell-depleted T cells, or PBMCs provided the cDNA or gDNA that served as material.

Before being deemed recovered, Cohort 3 donors had two negative PCRs, clearance, or symptom resolution. In the original processing: From reference gene primer amplification, estimates of nucleated cell counts were derived. The data were produced by immunoSEQ multiplex PCR, yet TCRdb's version contains in-frame clones alone and is incomplete. Clone size and V and J calls were adopted from that table, with D and trimming inferred from the DNA. The sample carries about 130,000 clones, less than 90% recorded once. The germline V gene encodes CDR1 SQVTM and CDR2 ANQGSEA. The CDR3 sequence is 13 residues long. Trimming removed 4 bases from V and 6 bases from J, with 14 bases in between.

This chain uses TRBV29-1 with TRBJ2-3, with D possibly matching TRBD2 (5 bases). Input material: PBMCs or T cells enriched from blood (not recorded which). This TCR was sampled from a man in his thirties or forties who had recovered from COVID-19. The CDR3 region is CSVVSRGPDTQYF. The CDR3, as DNA: TGCAGCGTTGTTTCACGAGGGCCCGATACGCAGTATTTT.